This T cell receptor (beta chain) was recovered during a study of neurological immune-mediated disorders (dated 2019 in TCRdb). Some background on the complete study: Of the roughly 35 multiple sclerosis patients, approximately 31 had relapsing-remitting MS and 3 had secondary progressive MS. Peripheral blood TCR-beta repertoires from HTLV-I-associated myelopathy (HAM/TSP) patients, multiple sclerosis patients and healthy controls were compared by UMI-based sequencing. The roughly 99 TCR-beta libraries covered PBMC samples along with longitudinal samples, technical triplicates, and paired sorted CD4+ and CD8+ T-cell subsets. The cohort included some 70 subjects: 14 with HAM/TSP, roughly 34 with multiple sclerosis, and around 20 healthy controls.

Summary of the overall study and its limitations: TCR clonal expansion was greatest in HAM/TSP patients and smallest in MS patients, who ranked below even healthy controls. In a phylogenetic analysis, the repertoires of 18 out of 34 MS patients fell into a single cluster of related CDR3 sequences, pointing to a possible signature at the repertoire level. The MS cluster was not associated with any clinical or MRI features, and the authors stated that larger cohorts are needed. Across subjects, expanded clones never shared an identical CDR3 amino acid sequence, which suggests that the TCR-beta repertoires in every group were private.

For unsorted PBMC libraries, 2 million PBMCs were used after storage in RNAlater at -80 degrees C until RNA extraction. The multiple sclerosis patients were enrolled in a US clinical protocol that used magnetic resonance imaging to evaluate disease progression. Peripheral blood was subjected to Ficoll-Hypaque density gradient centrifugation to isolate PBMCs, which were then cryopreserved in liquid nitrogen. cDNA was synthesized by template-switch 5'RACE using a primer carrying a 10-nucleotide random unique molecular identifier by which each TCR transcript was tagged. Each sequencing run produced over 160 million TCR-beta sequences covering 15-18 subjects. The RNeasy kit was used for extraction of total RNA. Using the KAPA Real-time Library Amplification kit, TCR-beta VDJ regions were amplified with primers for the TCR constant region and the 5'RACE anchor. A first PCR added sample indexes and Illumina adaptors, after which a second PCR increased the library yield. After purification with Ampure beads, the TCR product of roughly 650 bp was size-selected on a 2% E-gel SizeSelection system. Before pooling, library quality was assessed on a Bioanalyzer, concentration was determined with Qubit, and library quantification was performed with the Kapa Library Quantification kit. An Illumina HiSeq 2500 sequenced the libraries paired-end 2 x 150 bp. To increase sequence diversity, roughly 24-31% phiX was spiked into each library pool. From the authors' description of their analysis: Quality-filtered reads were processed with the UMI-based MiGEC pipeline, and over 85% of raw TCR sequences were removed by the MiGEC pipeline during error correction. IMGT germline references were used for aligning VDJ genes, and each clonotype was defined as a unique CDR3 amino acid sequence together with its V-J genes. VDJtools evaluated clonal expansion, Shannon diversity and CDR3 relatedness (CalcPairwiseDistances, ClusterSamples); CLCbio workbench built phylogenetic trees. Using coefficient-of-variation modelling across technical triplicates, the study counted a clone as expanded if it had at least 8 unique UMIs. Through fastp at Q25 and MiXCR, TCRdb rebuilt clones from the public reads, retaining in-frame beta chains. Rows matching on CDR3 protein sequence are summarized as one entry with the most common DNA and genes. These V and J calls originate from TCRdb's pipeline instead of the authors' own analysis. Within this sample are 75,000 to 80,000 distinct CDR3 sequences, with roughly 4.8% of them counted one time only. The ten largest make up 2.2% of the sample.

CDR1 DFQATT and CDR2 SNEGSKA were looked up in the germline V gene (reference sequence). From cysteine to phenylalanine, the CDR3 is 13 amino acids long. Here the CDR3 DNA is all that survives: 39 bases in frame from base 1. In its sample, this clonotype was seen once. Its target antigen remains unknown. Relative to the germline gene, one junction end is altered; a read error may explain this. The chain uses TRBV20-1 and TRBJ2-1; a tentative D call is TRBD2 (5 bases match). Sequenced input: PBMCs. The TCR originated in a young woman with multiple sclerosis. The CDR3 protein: CSDRATPGNEQFF. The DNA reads TGCAGTGATAGAGCGACCCCGGGGAATGAGCAGTTCTTC.